This T cell receptor beta chain derives from a study of blood T cell repertoires in COVID-19. Study background: T cells, B-cell-depleted T cells, or PBMCs supplied cDNA or gDNA.

Authors' methods: Reference gene primer amplification in the assay estimated nucleated cell counts. Clones were sequenced by immunoSEQ multiplex PCR, and TCRdb holds only the in-frame ones, with some missing. V and J calls and clone size are as listed in that table; D and trimming were resolved from the DNA. The repertoire has around 100,000 clones, about 90% of them found once; the top ten carry under 5.5%. Per the germline V gene, CDR1 is MGHDK and CDR2 is SYGVNS. CDR3 length: 14 amino acids. The trim removed 6 bases at V and 2 bases at J, leaving 1 base unmatched. Source material: peripheral blood. This sequence originates from a human donor in a cohort sampled during active COVID-19. The rearrangement joins TRBV25-1 to TRBJ2-1; 10 positions match TRBD1. CDR3 nucleotides: TGTGCCAGCAGAGGACAGGGGGCCTACAATGAGCAGTTCTTC. It is translated as CASRGQGAYNEQFF.